The next 10 T cell receptor beta chains were all read from a single sample in a study of cytomegalovirus exposure and HLA in healthy donors. PCR involved 60 Vbeta and 13 Jbeta primers. Profiled with immunoSEQ multiplex PCR; TCRdb holds only in-frame clones, not every one. The sample contains about 130,000 clones, roughly 85% of which appear only once. Source material: PBMCs. The receptors shown here come from a woman in her 30s in good health and CMV-seropositive.

The chain has TRBV5-4 and TRBJ1-1, with TRBD1 matching over 9 bases. Trimming took 5 bases from V and 6 from J; bases not matched to a gene: 14. The CDR3 is 16 amino acids. CDR1 and CDR2 from the germline V gene are SGHNT and YYREEE (reference sequence). DNA of the CDR3: TGTGCCAGCAGTCCTCAGTTCCCGACAGGGGGTGCTGAAGCTTTCTTT. This codes for CASSPQFPTGGAEAFF.

Notes on this clone: The same CDR3 can be traced to other DNA sequences in this sample. The chain couples TRBV7-9 to TRBJ2-3; D is possibly TRBD2 (5 bases). V was clipped by 5 bases and J by 4 bases, with 10 bases between them. From germline, CDR1 is SEHNR and CDR2 FQNEAQ (reference sequence). The CDR3 extends over 13 amino acids. The CDR3 sequence is CASSPRGPDTQYF. CDR3 bases: TGTGCCAGCAGCCCCCGGGGTCCAGATACGCAGTATTTT.

Worth noting for this clone: Other DNA sequences in this sample translate to the same CDR3. The rearrangement uses TRBV11-2 and TRBJ2-3; D gene uncertain. CDR1 and CDR2 from the germline V gene are SGHAT and FQNNGV. The CDR3 runs to 12 residues. Trimming stripped 1 base from V and 6 bases from J, with 5 bases between. The CDR3 loop reads CASSLVGDTQYF. The CDR3 DNA sequence: TGTGCCAGCAGCTTAGTGGGCGATACGCAGTATTTT.

This sequence joins TRBV9 and TRBJ1-2; D is perhaps TRBD1 (5 bases). This CDR3 region has 13 residues. V lost 0 bases and J lost 6, with 9 bases in between. Germline V gene data show CDR1 as SGDLS and CDR2 as YYNGEE. CDR3 bases: TGTGCCAGCAGCGTAGAGGGGCTTCATGGCTACACCTTC. Amino acid sequence: CASSVEGLHGYTF.

This chain uses TRBV6-6 with TRBJ2-1, with 8 bases that match TRBD2. With 4 bases clipped from V and 5 bases from J, the junction kept 10 bases outside the gene matches. The CDR3 extends over 16 amino acids. In germline, CDR1 is MNHNY, CDR2 SVGAGI (reference sequence). CDR3 sequence (DNA): TGTGCCAGCAGTTCTCCAGCACTAGCGGCTCACAATGAGCAGTTCTTC. It yields the protein CASSSPALAAHNEQFF.

The V call is TRBV5-6, the J call TRBJ2-1; no reliable D call. The CDR3 contains 13 residues. Germline V gene data show CDR1 as SGHDT and CDR2 as YYEEEE. With 6 bases removed from V and 3 bases from J, the gap between germline ends came to 10 bases. The DNA of the CDR3 is TGTGCCAGCACCACTCGGGTCTACAATGAGCAGTTCTTC. It translates to CASTTRVYNEQFF.

V gene TRBV4-1 combines with J gene TRBJ2-1, with a tentative D call TRBD2 (5 bases). Per the germline V gene, CDR1 is MGHRA and CDR2 is YSYEKL. CDR3 length: 14 amino acids. V lost 0 bases, J lost 10 bases, and 13 bases lay in between. CDR3 region: CASSQESGGWEQFF. CDR3 coding DNA: TGCGCCAGCAGCCAAGAGAGTGGAGGATGGGAGCAGTTCTTC.

This chain joins TRBV5-1 and TRBJ2-7, with unresolved D. The V end lost 1 base, the J end lost 2 bases, and 10 bases lay between the germline ends. CDR3 length: 14 amino acids. Germline V CDR1 and CDR2: SGHRS, YFSETQ. The CDR3 is CASSLQSFAYEQYF. In DNA form, the CDR3 reads TGCGCCAGCAGCTTGCAATCATTTGCCTACGAGCAGTACTTC.

This clone was counted once. The J gene is TRBJ2-7, the V gene TRBV7-9, with no clear D. Trimming cost V 4 bases and J 4 bases, with 11 bases left between them. The CDR3 sequence is 13 residues long. CDR1 is SEHNR, CDR2 FQNEAQ, per germline (reference sequence). Here the CDR3 DNA reads TGTGCCAGCAGCTCCTCCGGTCCGTACGAGCAGTACTTC. It specifies CASSSSGPYEQYF.

This chain connects TRBV30 to TRBJ2-1; 7 nucleotides match TRBD2. The CDR3 covers 13 residues. Germline assignment: CDR1 GTSNPN and CDR2 SVGIG (reference sequence). The V segment lost 3 bases and the J segment 5 bases; nucleotides outside the gene matches: 4. The CDR3 DNA is TGTGCCTGGAGCACGGGACTACACAATGAGCAGTTCTTC. It codes for CAWSTGLHNEQFF.